This T cell receptor beta chain was sequenced during a study of T cell changes during pregnancy in multiple sclerosis. Using immunoSEQ multiplex PCR, the repertoire was profiled, and TCRdb retains in-frame clones only, with some absent. The sample yields 30,000 to 45,000 clones, approximately 94% seen once. V was clipped by 8 bases and J by 7 bases; unmatched bases: 13. The CDR3 extends over 15 amino acids. Germline V gene lookup returns CDR1 MNHNS and CDR2 SASEGT. V usage is TRBV6-1 and J usage is TRBJ1-4; 7 bases are shared with TRBD1. The TCR originated in a female donor with multiple sclerosis, enrolled in a pregnancy study. Sequencing used peripheral blood, obtained before pregnancy. Here the CDR3 DNA reads TGTGCCAGCTCTTTCCAGGGGGTTATCGGTGAAAAACTGTTTTTT. This gives the protein CASSFQGVIGEKLFF.